Below, 10 T cell receptor beta chains from the same sample are listed, as sequenced in a study of response to subunit inactivated influenza vaccine. TCRdb reprocessed the RT-PCR reads via MiXCR and lists one record per CDR3 protein. The table shows 860,000 or so distinct CDR3 sequences, with 21% occurring only once. Here the sequenced sample was PBMCs from blood, taken 5 to 6 days after vaccination. Source of these receptors: a man in his fifties who received an inactivated influenza vaccine.

The chain is built from TRBV4-2 and TRBJ1-1; D remains ambiguous. The CDR3 length is 13 residues. Trimming stripped 8 bases from V and 7 bases from J, with 17 bases between. Germline loops: CDR1 LGHNA, CDR2 YNFKEQ. The CDR3 bases are TGTGCCAGCGGAACCCCCAAGGGCAGTGAAGCTTTCTTT. Translation gives CASGTPKGSEAFF.

This clonotype was observed a handful of times. The V gene is TRBV11-2, the J gene TRBJ1-6; D is unresolved. The CDR3 spans 13 residues. Germline assignment: CDR1 SGHAT and CDR2 FQNNGV. V gave up 2 bases and J gave up 8 bases, with 7 bases separating them. The CDR3 region is CASSLSEHSPLHF. The CDR3 DNA sequence: TGTGCCAGCAGCTTATCAGAGCATTCACCCCTCCACTTT.

This chain uses TRBV20-1 with TRBJ1-4; D is perhaps TRBD1 (5 bases). V lost 6 bases and J 2 bases, leaving 19 bases between the germline ends. CDR1 is DFQATT and CDR2 is SNEGSKA in the germline V gene (reference sequence). There are 16 residues in the CDR3. The CDR3 spells CSALGLLLTTNEKLFF. CDR3 bases: TGCAGTGCCCTGGGACTGCTGTTGACGACTAATGAAAAACTGTTTTTT.

This chain links TRBV4-1 with TRBJ2-4, with 9 nucleotides matching TRBD2. Germline V gene sequence: CDR1 MGHRA, CDR2 YSYEKL. V was clipped by 1 base and J by 5 bases; unmatched bases: 6. The CDR3 is 16 amino acids. In nucleotides, the CDR3 is TGCGCCAGCAGCCAAGTAGGGCTAGCGGGGCAAAACATTCAGTACTTC. Residues: CASSQVGLAGQNIQYF.

This clonotype has only a few counts. The chain couples TRBV15 to TRBJ1-1; no reliable D call. The germline CDR1 and CDR2 sequences are LNHNV and YYDKDF (reference sequence). The CDR3 spans 15 residues. Trimming took off 1 base at V and 4 bases at J, with 13 bases between the two ends. In DNA, the CDR3 is TGTGCCACCAGCAGAGTATTAGGACGGGTCACTGAAGCTTTCTTT. This sequence encodes CATSRVLGRVTEAFF. The full variable domain, with the rest looked up from reference TRBV15 and TRBJ1-1, is DAMVIQNPRYQVTQFGKPVTLSCSQTLNHNVMYWYQQKSSQAPKLLFHYYDKDFNNEADTPDNFQSRRPNTSFCFLDIRSPGLGDTAMYLCATSRVLGRVTEAFFGQGTRLTVV.

V and J are TRBV3-1 and TRBJ2-7; possibly TRBD2 for D (6 bases). The V and J ends lost 1 base and 2 bases respectively, with 12 bases between them. The germline V gene encodes CDR1 LGHDT and CDR2 YNNKEL (reference sequence). The CDR3 has 15 residues. CDR3 protein: CASSQGGRPTYEQYF. The CDR3 bases are TGTGCCAGCAGCCAAGGGGGGAGGCCTACCTACGAGCAGTACTTC.

V and J are TRBV4-2 and TRBJ1-2, with 7 positions matching TRBD1. This CDR3 contains 14 residues. In germline, CDR1 is LGHNA, CDR2 YNFKEQ. Trimming took 2 bases from V and 5 from J; bases not matched to a gene: 5. CDR3 sequence (DNA): TGTGCCAGCAGCCAATCTGACAGGGAGTATGGCTACACCTTC. It translates to CASSQSDREYGYTF.

This rearrangement joins TRBV7-9 to TRBJ2-6, with a weak D call TRBD2 (6 bases). The CDR3 has 13 amino acids. Trimming pared 11 bases from V and 2 bases from J, leaving 10 bases between. CDR1 SEHNR and CDR2 FQNEAQ come from the germline V gene (reference sequence). DNA of the CDR3: TGTGCCTACGGGGGTCCTGGGGCCAACGTCCTGACTTTC. This translates into CAYGGPGANVLTF.

In its sample, this clonotype was seen a few times. V and J are TRBV6-1 and TRBJ2-2, with 10 nucleotides matching TRBD1. The CDR3 is 19 residues long. The germline gives CDR1 MNHNS, CDR2 SASEGT. With 6 bases clipped from V and 4 bases from J, the junction kept 17 bases outside the gene matches. CDR3 DNA: TGTGCCAGCAGGAGCCGCCGGGACAGGGGTCTCGTTGGCACCGGGGAGCTGTTTTTT. It codes for CASRSRRDRGLVGTGELFF.

The chain recombines TRBV20-1 with TRBJ1-2; possibly TRBD1 for D (5 bases). The CDR3 runs 15 residues. The V and J ends lost 3 bases and 0 bases respectively, with 14 bases between them. The V gene's germline CDR1 is DFQATT and CDR2 SNEGSKA (reference sequence). The CDR3 spells CSASPTVFTNYGYTF. DNA for the CDR3: TGCAGTGCTAGTCCGACAGTTTTTACTAACTATGGCTACACCTTC.